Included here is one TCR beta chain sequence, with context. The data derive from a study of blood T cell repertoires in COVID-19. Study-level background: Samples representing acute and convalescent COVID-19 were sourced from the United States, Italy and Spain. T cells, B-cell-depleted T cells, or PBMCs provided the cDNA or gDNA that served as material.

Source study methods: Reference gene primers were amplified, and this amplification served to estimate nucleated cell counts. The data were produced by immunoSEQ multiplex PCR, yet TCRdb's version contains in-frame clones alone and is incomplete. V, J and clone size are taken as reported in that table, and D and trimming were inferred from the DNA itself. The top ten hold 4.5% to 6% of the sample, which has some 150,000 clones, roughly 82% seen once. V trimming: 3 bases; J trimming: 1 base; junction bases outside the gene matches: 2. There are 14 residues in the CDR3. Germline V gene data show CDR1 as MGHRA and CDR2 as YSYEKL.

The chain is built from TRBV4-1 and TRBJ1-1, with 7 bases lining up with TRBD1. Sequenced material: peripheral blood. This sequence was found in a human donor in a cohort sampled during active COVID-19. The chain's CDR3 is CASSQRQGNTEAFF. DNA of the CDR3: TGCGCCAGCAGCCAGAGACAGGGGAACACTGAAGCTTTCTTT.